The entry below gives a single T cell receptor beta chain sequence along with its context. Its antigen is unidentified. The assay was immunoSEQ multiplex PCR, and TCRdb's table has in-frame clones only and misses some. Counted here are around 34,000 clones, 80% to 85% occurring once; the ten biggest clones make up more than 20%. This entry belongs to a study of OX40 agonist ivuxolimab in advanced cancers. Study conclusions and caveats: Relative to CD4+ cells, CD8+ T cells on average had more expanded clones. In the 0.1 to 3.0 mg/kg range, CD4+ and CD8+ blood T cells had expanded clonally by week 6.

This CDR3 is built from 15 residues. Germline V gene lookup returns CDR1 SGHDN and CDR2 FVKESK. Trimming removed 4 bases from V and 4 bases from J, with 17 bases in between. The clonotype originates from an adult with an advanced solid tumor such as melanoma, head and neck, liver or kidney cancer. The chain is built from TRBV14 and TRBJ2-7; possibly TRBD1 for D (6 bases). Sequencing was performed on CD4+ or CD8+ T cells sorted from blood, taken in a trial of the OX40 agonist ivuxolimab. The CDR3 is CASSPSGVRDYEQYF. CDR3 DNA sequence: TGTGCCAGCAGCCCCTCAGGGGTGAGAGATTACGAGCAGTACTTC. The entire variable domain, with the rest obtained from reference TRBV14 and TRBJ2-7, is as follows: EAGVTQFPSHSVIEKGQTVTLRCDPISGHDNLYWYRRVMGKEIKFLLHFVKESKQDESGMPNNRFLAERTGGTYSTLKVQPAELEDSGVYFCASSPSGVRDYEQYFGPGTRLTVT.